This T cell receptor (beta chain) was profiled in a study of T cells in Graves' hyperthyroidism and ophthalmopathy. The CDR3 contains 13 residues. V lost 5 bases to trimming and J lost 8 bases, with 15 bases between them. Germline assignment: CDR1 SGHTA and CDR2 FQGNSA. The TCR beta CDR3 regions underwent amplification using RNA transcripts as the source. With the HTBI primer set, the TCR CDR3 went through a first round of RT-PCR. TCRdb reprocessed the multiplex PCR reads via MiXCR and lists one record per CDR3 protein. The sample yields more than 500,000 distinct CDR3 sequences, 40% to 50% seen once.

Sequencing was performed on peripheral blood or thyroid tissue (not recorded which). V is TRBV7-2 and J is TRBJ1-2; a weak D match, TRBD1 (6 bases). The sequence was collected from an adult woman with Graves' disease, either hyperthyroidism or ophthalmopathy (not recorded which). The CDR3 DNA reads as TGTGCCAGCAGCAGGTACAGGGAGGGCGGCTACACCTTC. Protein: CASSRYREGGYTF.